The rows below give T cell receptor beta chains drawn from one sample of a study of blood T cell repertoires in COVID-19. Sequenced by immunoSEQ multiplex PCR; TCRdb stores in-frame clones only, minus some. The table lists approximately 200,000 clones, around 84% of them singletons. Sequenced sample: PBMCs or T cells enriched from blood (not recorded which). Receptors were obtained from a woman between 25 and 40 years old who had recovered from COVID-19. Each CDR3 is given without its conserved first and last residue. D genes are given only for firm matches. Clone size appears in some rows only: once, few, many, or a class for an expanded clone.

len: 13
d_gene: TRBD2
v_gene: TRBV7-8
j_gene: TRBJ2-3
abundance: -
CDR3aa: ASSVSGGGTDTQY

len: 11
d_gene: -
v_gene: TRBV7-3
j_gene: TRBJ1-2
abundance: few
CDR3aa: ASSRDRGYGYT

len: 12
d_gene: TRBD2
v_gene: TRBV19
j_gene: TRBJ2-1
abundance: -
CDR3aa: ASSMGLAYNEQF

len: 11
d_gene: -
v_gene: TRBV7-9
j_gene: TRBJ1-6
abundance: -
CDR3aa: ASSLSGNSPLH

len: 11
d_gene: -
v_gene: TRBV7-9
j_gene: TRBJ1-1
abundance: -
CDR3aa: ASSLSQDTEAF

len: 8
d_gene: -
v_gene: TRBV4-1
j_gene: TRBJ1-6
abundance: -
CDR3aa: ATRNSPLH

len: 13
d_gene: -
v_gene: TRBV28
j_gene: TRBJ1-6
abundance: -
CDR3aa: ASSQDSTGNSPLH

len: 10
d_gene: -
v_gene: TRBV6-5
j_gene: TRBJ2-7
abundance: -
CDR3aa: ASGRSSYEQY

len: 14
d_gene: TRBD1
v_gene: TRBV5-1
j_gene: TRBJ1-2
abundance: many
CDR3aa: ASSLDAGQGNYGYT

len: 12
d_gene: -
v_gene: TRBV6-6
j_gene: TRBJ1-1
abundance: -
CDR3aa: ASSYSSEFTEAF

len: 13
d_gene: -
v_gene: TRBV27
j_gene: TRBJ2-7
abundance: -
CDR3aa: ASSALAGPSYEQY

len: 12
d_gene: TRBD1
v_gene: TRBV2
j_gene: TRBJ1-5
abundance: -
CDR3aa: ASSDRGASQPQH

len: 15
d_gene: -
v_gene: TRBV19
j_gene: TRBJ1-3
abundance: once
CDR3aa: ASSPARGQNSGNTIY

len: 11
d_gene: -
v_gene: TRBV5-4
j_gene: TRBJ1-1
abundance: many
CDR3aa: ASRIGGRTEAF

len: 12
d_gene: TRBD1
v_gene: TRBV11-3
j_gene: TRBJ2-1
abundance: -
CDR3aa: ASSLGQDWNEQF

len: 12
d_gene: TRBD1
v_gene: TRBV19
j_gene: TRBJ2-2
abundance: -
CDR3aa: ASSITGGTGELF

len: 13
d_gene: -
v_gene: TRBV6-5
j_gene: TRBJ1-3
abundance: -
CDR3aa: ASRQEMFSGNTIY

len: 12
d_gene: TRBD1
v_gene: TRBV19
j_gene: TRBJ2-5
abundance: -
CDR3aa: ASSTQGAFETQY

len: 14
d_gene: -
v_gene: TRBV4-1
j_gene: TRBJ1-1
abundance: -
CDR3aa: ASSQDLRGGWTEAF

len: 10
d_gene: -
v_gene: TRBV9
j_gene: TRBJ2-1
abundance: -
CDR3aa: ASSQTTRGQF

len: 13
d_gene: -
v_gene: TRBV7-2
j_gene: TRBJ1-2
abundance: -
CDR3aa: ASSLVGRVLNGYT

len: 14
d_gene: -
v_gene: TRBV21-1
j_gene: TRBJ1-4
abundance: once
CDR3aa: ASSNNREKEDEKLF

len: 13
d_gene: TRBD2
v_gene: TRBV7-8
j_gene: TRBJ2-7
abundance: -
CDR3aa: ASSLQGLAGAEQY

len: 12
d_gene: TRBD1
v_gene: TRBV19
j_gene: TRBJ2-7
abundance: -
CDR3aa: ASARGTGGNEQY

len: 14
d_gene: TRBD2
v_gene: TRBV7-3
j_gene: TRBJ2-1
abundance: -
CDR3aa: ASSLSGSRSYNEQF

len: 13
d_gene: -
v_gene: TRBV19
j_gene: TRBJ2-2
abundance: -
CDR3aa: ASSIWHTNTGELF

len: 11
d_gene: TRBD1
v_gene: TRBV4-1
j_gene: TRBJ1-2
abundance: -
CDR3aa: ASSLGTGYGYT

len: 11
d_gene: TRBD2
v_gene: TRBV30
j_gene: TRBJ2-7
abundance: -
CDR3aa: ALTSEASYEQY

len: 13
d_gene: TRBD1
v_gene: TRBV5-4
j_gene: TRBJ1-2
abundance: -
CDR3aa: ASSIGQGLDYGYT

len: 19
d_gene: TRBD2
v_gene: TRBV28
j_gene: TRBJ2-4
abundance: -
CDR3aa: ASSFKGSSGGLFNAKNIQY

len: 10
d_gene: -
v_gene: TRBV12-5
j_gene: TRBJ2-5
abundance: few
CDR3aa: ASGLSGGTQY

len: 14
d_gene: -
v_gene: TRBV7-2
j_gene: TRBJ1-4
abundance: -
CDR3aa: ASSLPGKATNEKLF

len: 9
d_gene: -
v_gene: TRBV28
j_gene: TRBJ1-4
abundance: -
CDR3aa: ASSPQEKLF

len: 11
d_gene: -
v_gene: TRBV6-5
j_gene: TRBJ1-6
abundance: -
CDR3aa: ASTAGLVSPLH

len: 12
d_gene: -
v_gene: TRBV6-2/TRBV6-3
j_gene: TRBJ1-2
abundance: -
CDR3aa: ASSSGRLWGGYT

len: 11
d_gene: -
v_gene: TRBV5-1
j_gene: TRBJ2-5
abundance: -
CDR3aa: ASTPQGIETQY

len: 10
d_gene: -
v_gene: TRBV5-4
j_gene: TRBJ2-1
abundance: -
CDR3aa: ASSPGHNEQF

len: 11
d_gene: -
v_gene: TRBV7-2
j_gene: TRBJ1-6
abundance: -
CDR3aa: ASSANAGSLLH

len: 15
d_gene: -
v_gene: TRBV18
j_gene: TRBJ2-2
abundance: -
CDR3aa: ASSPPEGQGNTGELF

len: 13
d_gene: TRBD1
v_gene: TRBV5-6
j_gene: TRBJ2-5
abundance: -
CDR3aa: ASSWRTGVGETQY

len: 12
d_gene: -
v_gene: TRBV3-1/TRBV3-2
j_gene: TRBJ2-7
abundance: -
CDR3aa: ASSHGSSSYEQY

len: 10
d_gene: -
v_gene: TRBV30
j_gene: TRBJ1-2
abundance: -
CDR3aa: AWSRGRAGYT

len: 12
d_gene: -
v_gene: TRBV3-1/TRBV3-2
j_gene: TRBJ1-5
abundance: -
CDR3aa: ASSQGGRGQPQH